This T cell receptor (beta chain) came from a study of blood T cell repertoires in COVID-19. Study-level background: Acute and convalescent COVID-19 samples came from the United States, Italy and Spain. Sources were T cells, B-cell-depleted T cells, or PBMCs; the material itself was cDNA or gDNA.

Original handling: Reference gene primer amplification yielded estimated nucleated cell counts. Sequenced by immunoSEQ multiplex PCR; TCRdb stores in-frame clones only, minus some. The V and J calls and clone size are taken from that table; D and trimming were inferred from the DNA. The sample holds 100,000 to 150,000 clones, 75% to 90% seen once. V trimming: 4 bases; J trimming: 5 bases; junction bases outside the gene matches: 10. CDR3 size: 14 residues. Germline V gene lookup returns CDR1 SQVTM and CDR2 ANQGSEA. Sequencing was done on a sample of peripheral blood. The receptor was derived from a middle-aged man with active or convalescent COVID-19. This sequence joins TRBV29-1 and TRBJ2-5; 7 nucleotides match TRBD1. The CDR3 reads CSVGPQGGRETQYF. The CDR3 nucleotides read TGCAGCGTTGGGCCTCAAGGGGGCAGGGAGACCCAGTACTTC.